The 25 T cell receptor beta chains below come from one sample, sequenced in a study of spatial heterogeneity in lung cancer. Regarding time point: sample taken at primary tumor resection. Tumor, nontumor lung or frozen PBMC supplied whole RNA, sequenced without sorting. TCRdb analysed the 5' RACE reads with MiXCR anew, one entry per CDR3 protein. Among roughly 8,000 distinct CDR3 sequences listed, approximately 7.8% were seen once. This material consisted of PBMCs, taken at surgery. The receptors were gathered from a female donor with early-stage non-small cell lung cancer.

This clonotype was picked up many times. This chain connects TRBV29-1 to TRBJ2-5, with D tentatively TRBD2 (5 bases). The germline V gene has CDR1 SQVTM and CDR2 ANQGSEA. CDR3 length: 15 amino acids. Trimming left V 7 bases short and J 7 bases short, with 25 bases between. The CDR3 sequence is CSANRMATQGGTQYF. For the CDR3, the DNA is TGCAGCGCCAACCGAATGGCCACCCAAGGAGGGACCCAGTACTTC.

This clonotype was counted at least ten times. This rearrangement joins TRBV20-1 to TRBJ2-7; a weak D match, TRBD1 (5 bases). CDR3 length: 14 amino acids. Germline-derived CDR1 and CDR2 are DFQATT and SNEGSKA (reference sequence). V was pared by 3 bases and J by 4 bases, with 16 bases between. The CDR3 nucleotides read TGCAGTGCTAGGTTGGTTGTGGGGCCTTACGAGCAGTACTTC. This sequence encodes CSARLVVGPYEQYF.

This clonotype was detected many times. V and J are TRBV18 and TRBJ1-1; D perhaps matches TRBD1 (5 bases). Looked up from germline, CDR1 is KGHSH and CDR2 is LQKENI. Trimming shortened V by 0 bases and J by 4 bases, and 6 bases separated the two germline ends. The CDR3 loop spans 13 amino acids. Written as DNA, the CDR3 is TGTGCCAGCTCACCACCCCAGGGCACTGAAGCTTTCTTT. The encoded protein is CASSPPQGTEAFF.

This clonotype was counted ten times or more. This chain uses TRBV11-1 with TRBJ2-3, with TRBD2 matching over 12 bases. Germline lookup yields CDR1 SGHAT and CDR2 FQDESV (reference sequence). The CDR3 is made up of 16 amino acids. The junction had 3 bases not matched to a gene; V was cut back by 1 base and J by 4 bases. CDR3: CASSLGSSGGADTQYF. CDR3 sequence (DNA): TGTGCCAGCAGCTTAGGGTCTAGCGGGGGGGCAGATACGCAGTATTTT.

In the case of this clonotype: A much more abundant neighbour one base away suggests this may be a read error. The chain combines TRBV6-5 with TRBJ1-5; 8 nucleotides match TRBD1. The CDR3 length is 14 residues. Germline V lookup: CDR1 MNHEY, CDR2 SVGAGI. The CDR3 region is CASRGQGSGQPQLF. As DNA, the CDR3 is TGTGCCAGCAGAGGACAGGGATCGGGACAGCCCCAGCTTTTT.

This clonotype was found a few times. J is TRBJ2-2 and V is TRBV6-1; no definite D call. The germline V gene has CDR1 MNHNS and CDR2 SASEGT. CDR3 length: 13 amino acids. The ends were cut back, 2 bases at V and 7 bases at J, with 8 bases in the middle. The CDR3 DNA reads TGTGCCAGCAGTGAATTTGAAGGCGGGGAGCTGTTTTTT. Protein product: CASSEFEGGELFF.

This chain joins TRBV28 and TRBJ2-5, with 7 bases identical to TRBD1. J gave up 0 bases and V 6 bases, and 7 bases lay outside the gene matches. Per germline, CDR1 MDHEN and CDR2 SYDVKM. This CDR3 spans 15 amino acids. The CDR3 spells CASSSTGAYQETQYF. The DNA for the CDR3 is TGTGCCAGCAGCTCAACAGGGGCGTACCAAGAGACCCAGTACTTC. The full variable domain, with the rest looked up from reference TRBV28 and TRBJ2-5, is DVKVTQSSRYLVKRTGEKVFLECVQDMDHENMFWYRQDPGLGLRLIYFSYDVKMKEKGDIPEGYSVSREKKERFSLILESASTNQTSMYLCASSSTGAYQETQYFGPGTRLLVL.

This clonotype was found many times. The chain recombines TRBV28 with TRBJ1-4; D possibly corresponds to TRBD1 (5 bases). V gave up 5 bases and J gave up 8 bases, with 9 bases separating them. The CDR3 has 12 residues. In germline, CDR1 is MDHEN, CDR2 SYDVKM. This chain's CDR3 is CASSPGGEKLFF. CDR3 nucleotides: TGTGCCAGCAGTCCCGGGGGGGAAAAACTGTTTTTT.

This clonotype was observed many times. This rearrangement joins TRBV10-3 to TRBJ2-5, with TRBD2 matching 14 bases. J was trimmed by 4 bases and V by 9 bases; bases with no gene match: 1. The CDR3 is made up of 13 amino acids. Germline CDR1 reads ENHRY; CDR2 reads SYGVKD. CDR3 DNA: TGTGCCATAGGGACTAGCGGGGGAGAGACCCAGTACTTC. Translating gives CAIGTSGGETQYF.

This clonotype was observed many times. The chain is built from TRBV5-1 and TRBJ2-6, with TRBD1 matching over 7 bases. CDR1 is SGHRS, CDR2 YFSETQ, per germline. CDR3 length: 17 residues. V lost 0 bases, J lost 1 base, and 4 bases stayed unmatched. CDR3 loop: CASSLVKQGSGANVLTF. For the CDR3, the DNA is TGCGCCAGCAGCTTGGTAAAACAGGGGTCTGGGGCCAACGTCCTGACTTTC. Using reference TRBV5-1 and TRBJ2-6 for the parts outside the CDR3, the full variable domain is KAGVTQTPRYLIKTRGQQVTLSCSPISGHRSVSWYQQTPGQGLQFLFEYFSETQRNKGNFPGRFSGRQFSNSRSEMNVSTLELGDSALYLCASSLVKQGSGANVLTFGAGSRLTVL.

This clonotype was detected ten times or more. The gene calls are TRBV20-1 and TRBJ2-3; 7 nucleotides match TRBD1. Per germline, CDR1 DFQATT and CDR2 SNEGSKA (reference sequence). With V trimmed by 3 bases and J by 6 bases, 12 bases remained unmatched. The CDR3 is 15 amino acids. CDR3: CSASPQGSGSDTQYF. CDR3 nucleotides: TGCAGTGCTAGCCCACAGGGGTCGGGGTCGGATACGCAGTATTTT.

This clonotype was picked up many times. This chain links TRBV5-1 with TRBJ1-5, with TRBD1 matching over 8 bases. The V gene end was trimmed by 0 bases and the J gene end by 6 bases; junction bases not matched to a gene: 8. Germline assignment: CDR1 SGHRS and CDR2 YFSETQ. This CDR3 has 16 residues. DNA for the CDR3: TGCGCCAGCAGCTTGGCGCCAGGGGGCGCGGGTCAGCCCCAGCATTTT. Its protein product is CASSLAPGGAGQPQHF. The variable domain in full, completed from reference TRBV5-1 and TRBJ1-5, reads KAGVTQTPRYLIKTRGQQVTLSCSPISGHRSVSWYQQTPGQGLQFLFEYFSETQRNKGNFPGRFSGRQFSNSRSEMNVSTLELGDSALYLCASSLAPGGAGQPQHFGDGTRLSIL.

This clonotype has a count of ten or more. V is TRBV5-1 and J is TRBJ2-2; TRBD1 matches 7 bases. Germline V gene lookup returns CDR1 SGHRS and CDR2 YFSETQ. The V gene end was trimmed by 3 bases and the J gene end by 7 bases; junction bases not matched to a gene: 6. The CDR3 runs 14 residues. CDR3 in DNA: TGCGCCAGCAGCTCCGGACAGGCTATCGGGGAGCTGTTTTTT. Amino acids: CASSSGQAIGELFF.

The chain uses TRBV6-2 or TRBV6-3 and TRBJ2-7, with D tentatively TRBD1 (5 bases). The germline CDR1 and CDR2 sequences are MNHEY and SVGEGT. Trimming cost V 7 bases and J 3 bases, with 7 bases left between them. This CDR3 spans 11 amino acids. This CDR3 reads CASKTVYEQYF. The DNA for the CDR3 is TGTGCCAGCAAGACAGTCTACGAGCAGTACTTC.

This clonotype was counted at least ten times. The chain has TRBV11-2 and TRBJ2-2, with D hard to call. CDR3 size: 12 residues. The V gene lost 8 bases and the J gene lost 7 bases, with 11 bases spanning the gap. CDR1 is SGHAT, CDR2 FQNNGV, per germline. The CDR3 DNA reads TGTGCCAGCCGAGCGTGGCTCGGGGAGCTGTTTTTT. It codes for CASRAWLGELFF.

The chain recombines TRBV11-2 with TRBJ1-2; D unresolved. The CDR3 runs 11 residues. Trimming shortened V by 6 bases and J by 1 base, and 3 bases separated the two germline ends. The germline V gene has CDR1 SGHAT and CDR2 FQNNGV. The CDR3 reads CASRVNYGYTF. The CDR3 DNA is TGTGCCAGCAGGGTTAACTATGGCTACACCTTC. Using reference TRBV11-2 and TRBJ1-2 for the parts outside the CDR3, the full variable domain is EAGVAQSPRYKIIEKRQSVAFWCNPISGHATLYWYQQILGQGPKLLIQFQNNGVVDDSQLPKDRFSAERLKGVDSTLKIQPAKLEDSAVYLCASRVNYGYTFGSGTRLTVV.

This clonotype came up many times. The J gene is TRBJ1-2, the V gene TRBV28; 9 bases are a match to TRBD1. The CDR3 totals 14 residues. Trimming removed 4 bases from V and 2 bases from J; junction bases left unmatched: 2. From germline, CDR1 is MDHEN and CDR2 SYDVKM. The CDR3 reads CASSSQGANYGYTF. The CDR3 DNA follows: TGTGCCAGCAGTTCACAGGGGGCGAACTATGGCTACACCTTC.

In its sample, this clonotype ranks as medium-sized. The chain recombines TRBV7-8 with TRBJ1-5; 7 nucleotides agree with TRBD1. J was trimmed by 7 bases and V by 5 bases; bases with no gene match: 8. The CDR3 covers 14 residues. Germline V gene data show CDR1 as SGHVS and CDR2 as FQNEAQ. DNA for the CDR3: TGTGCCAGCAGCACACAGGGGTCAGGGCAGCCCCAGCATTTT. This encodes CASSTQGSGQPQHF. The full variable domain, rest sourced from reference TRBV7-8 and TRBJ1-5, is GAGVSQSPRYKVAKRGQDVALRCDPISGHVSLFWYQQALGQGPEFLTYFQNEAQLDKSGLPSDRFFAERPEGSVSTLKIQRTQQEDSAVYLCASSTQGSGQPQHFGDGTRLSIL.

Many counts were recorded for this clonotype. V is TRBV28 and J is TRBJ2-1; 8 bases agree with TRBD2. Losses at the gene ends were 8 bases for V and 8 bases for J; bases not matched to a gene: 17. The germline gives CDR1 MDHEN, CDR2 SYDVKM. There are 16 residues in the CDR3. Here the CDR3 DNA reads TGTGCCAGCGGGTCCCCCGGGAGGGCCCTCAGCTATGAGCAGTTCTTC. Translated, it gives CASGSPGRALSYEQFF.

By sample fraction, this clonotype is medium-sized. This chain joins TRBV18 and TRBJ2-7; the D gene is possibly TRBD2 (6 bases). CDR3 length: 16 amino acids. The V end was cut by 3 bases, the J end by 4 bases, with 19 bases between. CDR1 and CDR2 from the germline V gene are KGHSH and LQKENI. The CDR3 protein is CASSPGPLADRYEQYF. CDR3 sequence (DNA): TGTGCCAGCTCACCTGGCCCTTTAGCGGACCGGTACGAGCAGTACTTC.

This clonotype was seen repeatedly, ten times or more. V usage is TRBV7-9 and J usage is TRBJ1-4; possible D gene TRBD1, 6 bases. Per germline, CDR1 SEHNR and CDR2 FQNEAQ (reference sequence). This CDR3 comprises 14 residues. V was pared by 3 bases and J by 8 bases, with 13 bases between. The CDR3 bases are TGTGCCAGCAGCTTTGAGACAGGTGGAGAAAAACTGTTTTTT. Residues: CASSFETGGEKLFF. The full variable domain, its missing parts supplied by reference TRBV7-9 and TRBJ1-4, is DTGVSQNPRHKITKRGQNVTFRCDPISEHNRLYWYRQTLGQGPEFLTYFQNEAQLEKSRLLSDRFSAERPKGSFSTLEIQRTEQGDSAMYLCASSFETGGEKLFFGSGTQLSVL.

This clonotype has at least ten counts. The chain links TRBV10-3 to TRBJ2-2; 9 positions match TRBD2. V shed 6 bases, J shed 6 bases, and the junction held 8 bases outside the gene matches. The CDR3 extends over 15 amino acids. Germline V gene sequence: CDR1 ENHRY, CDR2 SYGVKD. The chain's CDR3 is CAIREPGTSPGELFF. CDR3 DNA: TGTGCCATCAGAGAGCCGGGGACTAGCCCCGGGGAGCTGTTTTTT.

This clonotype was recorded at least ten times. This chain uses TRBV11-2 with TRBJ2-7; tentative D call: TRBD1 (6 bases). The CDR3 extends over 14 amino acids. Germline V gives CDR1 SGHAT, CDR2 FQNNGV. With 6 bases removed from V and 4 bases from J, the gap between germline ends came to 16 bases. The DNA of the CDR3 is TGTGCCAGCAGTTCGACCGTCACAGGGTACGAGCAGTACTTC. Its translation: CASSSTVTGYEQYF.

This clonotype has more than one count but fewer than ten. The rearrangement uses TRBV7-9 and TRBJ2-1, with 7 bases identical to TRBD2. The junction had 7 bases not matched to a gene; V was cut back by 7 bases and J by 4 bases. The CDR3 runs to 14 residues. Looked up from germline, CDR1 is SEHNR and CDR2 is FQNEAQ (reference sequence). The CDR3 loop reads CASIGGGPYNEQFF. In nucleotides, the CDR3 is TGTGCCAGCATAGGCGGGGGACCTTACAATGAGCAGTTCTTC.

This clonotype was detected many times. The J gene is TRBJ1-2, the V gene TRBV29-1, with D possibly being TRBD1 (6 bases). Germline V gene lookup returns CDR1 SQVTM and CDR2 ANQGSEA. V shed 2 bases and J shed 8 bases, with 12 bases lying between them. This CDR3 has 12 amino acids. Here the CDR3 reads CSVELAGDGYTF. CDR3 coding DNA: TGCAGCGTTGAACTGGCAGGGGACGGCTACACCTTC.